The 29 T cell receptor beta chains given below trace back to one sample, sequenced in a study of T cell changes during pregnancy in multiple sclerosis. Profiled with immunoSEQ multiplex PCR; TCRdb holds only in-frame clones, not every one. The repertoire includes some 120,000 clones, 96% of them detected once, and 0.44% sits in the top ten. Sequences were derived from peripheral blood, sampled after pregnancy. These receptors all come from a female donor with multiple sclerosis, enrolled in a pregnancy study.

This chain uses TRBV15 with TRBJ2-2; D is perhaps TRBD2 (6 bases). The V end was cut by 0 bases, the J end by 1 base, with 12 bases between. CDR3 size: 17 residues. Germline V lookup: CDR1 LNHNV, CDR2 YYDKDF (reference sequence). CDR3 coding DNA: TGTGCCACCAGCAGAGATCTTACGGGGGTGAACACCGGGGAGCTGTTTTTT. Translation gives CATSRDLTGVNTGELFF. Together with reference TRBV15 and TRBJ2-2, the CDR3 gives the full variable domain: DAMVIQNPRYQVTQFGKPVTLSCSQTLNHNVMYWYQQKSSQAPKLLFHYYDKDFNNEADTPDNFQSRRPNTSFCFLDIRSPGLGDTAMYLCATSRDLTGVNTGELFFGEGSRLTVL.

Written as DNA, the CDR3 is TGTGCCAGCAGTGAAGTTGGTTTTGGGCACCCGAACACTGAAGCTTTCTTT. This codes for CASSEVGFGHPNTEAFF. The chain links TRBV6-1 to TRBJ1-1; D gene unclear. The germline CDR1 and CDR2 sequences are MNHNS and SASEGT. Trimming removed 1 base at V and 1 base at J, with 16 bases between. The CDR3 is 17 amino acids.

This chain joins TRBV30 and TRBJ2-1; 9 bases are a match to TRBD1. CDR3 length equals 16 residues. After removal of 1 base from V and 4 bases from J, the junction contained 8 bases not matched to a gene. Germline CDR1 GTSNPN, CDR2 SVGIG (reference sequence). DNA of the CDR3: TGTGCCTGGAGTGGGGAGGGACAGGGACGTTACAATGAGCAGTTCTTC. It is translated as CAWSGEGQGRYNEQFF.

As DNA, the CDR3 is TGTGCCAGCAGTTCCACGGGGAATAGTATAACCTTC. Translated, it gives CASSSTGNSITF. The chain joins TRBV6-6 to TRBJ1-2, with D hard to call. The CDR3 runs 12 residues. V was clipped by 4 bases and J by 14 bases, with 17 bases between them. The germline CDR1 and CDR2 sequences are MNHNY and SVGAGI (reference sequence).

The chain carries TRBV19 and TRBJ2-2; 9 positions agree with TRBD1. After removal of 4 bases from V and 4 bases from J, the junction contained 7 bases not matched to a gene. The length of the CDR3 is 16 residues. Germline CDR1 LNHDA, CDR2 SQIVND (reference sequence). The CDR3 region has the DNA TGTGCCAGTAGTACACAGGGGGCTTGGGGCACCGGGGAGCTGTTTTTT. Translation: CASSTQGAWGTGELFF.

The chain uses TRBV19 and TRBJ2-3; the match to TRBD2 covers 7 bases. CDR3 size: 17 residues. The junction had 15 bases not matched to a gene; V was cut back by 3 bases and J by 6 bases. Germline values: CDR1 LNHDA, CDR2 SQIVND (reference sequence). The CDR3 DNA reads as TGTGCCAGTAGTATCGGGGGACTAAGGGGCCTAGTTGATACGCAGTATTTT. It is translated as CASSIGGLRGLVDTQYF.

The V call is TRBV28, the J call TRBJ2-1; no reliable D call. The CDR3 has 12 amino acids. V dropped 5 bases and J dropped 12 bases, with 14 bases sitting between them. CDR1 is MDHEN and CDR2 is SYDVKM in the germline V gene. The CDR3 nucleotides read TGTGCCAGCAGTCCCCAAGAGCGAGGGCAGTTCTTC. Translated: CASSPQERGQFF. The full variable domain, in which reference TRBV28 and TRBJ2-1 provide the parts outside the CDR3, is DVKVTQSSRYLVKRTGEKVFLECVQDMDHENMFWYRQDPGLGLRLIYFSYDVKMKEKGDIPEGYSVSREKKERFSLILESASTNQTSMYLCASSPQERGQFFGPGTRLTVL.

This chain links TRBV11-2 with TRBJ1-1; D uncertain. The CDR3 is made up of 12 amino acids. Germline V gene data show CDR1 as SGHAT and CDR2 as FQNNGV. Trimming cost V 5 bases and J 7 bases, with 11 bases left between them. The CDR3 reads CASSNFRIEAFF. In DNA, the CDR3 is TGTGCCAGCAGCAACTTTCGAATTGAAGCTTTCTTT.

The genes are TRBV19 and TRBJ2-3; 10 bases line up with TRBD2. This CDR3 has 14 amino acids. Germline CDR1 reads LNHDA; CDR2 reads SQIVND (reference sequence). Trimming removed 5 bases from V and 8 bases from J; junction bases left unmatched: 7. The CDR3 is CASSPLAGVVTQYF. The CDR3 DNA reads TGTGCCAGTAGTCCCCTAGCGGGAGTGGTTACGCAGTATTTT.

The J gene is TRBJ1-2, the V gene TRBV20-1, with TRBD1 as a possible D gene (6 bases). Trimming stripped 6 bases from V and 5 bases from J, with 10 bases between. The CDR3 is 11 amino acids. Germline CDR1 is DFQATT and CDR2 is SNEGSKA (reference sequence). DNA of the CDR3: TGCAGTGCCACTACAGGGTATGGCTACACCTTC. This encodes CSATTGYGYTF.

The J gene is TRBJ2-7, the V gene TRBV7-2; 7 bases match TRBD1. The junction had 5 bases not matched to a gene; V was cut back by 5 bases and J by 4 bases. Germline lookup yields CDR1 SGHTA and CDR2 FQGNSA. This CDR3 has 13 amino acids. CDR3 in amino acids: CASSRTGPYEQYF. The CDR3 bases are TGTGCCAGCAGCCGGACAGGACCATACGAGCAGTACTTC.

The J gene is TRBJ2-1, the V gene TRBV6-1; TRBD2 is a possible D gene (5 bases). The V gene's germline CDR1 is MNHNS and CDR2 SASEGT. The CDR3 length is 13 residues. Trimming cost V 11 bases and J 6 bases, with 17 bases left between them. CDR3 DNA sequence: TGTGCCGGTTGGACTCCCGCCAGCAATGAGCAGTTCTTC. It codes for CAGWTPASNEQFF.

This chain joins TRBV25-1 and TRBJ2-3; D is perhaps TRBD2 (6 bases). The V gene lost 1 base and the J gene lost 2 bases, with 10 bases spanning the gap. The CDR3 is 15 amino acids. CDR1 is MGHDK and CDR2 is SYGVNS in the germline V gene. CDR3 coding DNA: TGTGCCAGCAGTGAATGGGGCGGGATCACAGATACGCAGTATTTT. This translates into CASSEWGGITDTQYF.

The V and J genes are TRBV19 and TRBJ1-4, with D unclear. Trimming shortened V by 6 bases and J by 2 bases, and 10 bases separated the two germline ends. CDR1 is LNHDA, CDR2 SQIVND, per germline (reference sequence). This CDR3 is built from 14 residues. This chain's CDR3 is CASSLRRTNEKLFF. CDR3 sequence (DNA): TGTGCCAGTAGCCTCCGTCGGACTAATGAAAAACTGTTTTTT.

This chain links TRBV5-1 with TRBJ1-2, with 8 bases that match TRBD1. The germline V gene encodes CDR1 SGHRS and CDR2 YFSETQ. The V and J ends lost 4 bases and 0 bases, in that order; junction bases with no gene match: 5. This CDR3 has 15 residues. This CDR3 is CASSVGTGANYGYTF. The DNA for the CDR3 is TGCGCCAGCAGCGTAGGGACAGGAGCTAACTATGGCTACACCTTC.

V usage is TRBV28 and J usage is TRBJ1-5, with 8 positions matching TRBD1. The CDR3 extends over 13 amino acids. Trimming took 9 bases from V and 6 from J; bases not matched to a gene: 7. From germline, CDR1 is MDHEN and CDR2 SYDVKM. DNA for the CDR3: TGTGCCAGTCAAACAGGGGGGCCTCAGCCCCAGCATTTT. Translation: CASQTGGPQPQHF.

This sequence joins TRBV4-2 and TRBJ1-3; the D gene is possibly TRBD1 (5 bases). The V gene's germline CDR1 is LGHNA and CDR2 YNFKEQ. Trimming pared 0 bases from V and 0 bases from J, leaving 6 bases between. The CDR3 loop spans 15 amino acids. CDR3 sequence: CASSQDRGSGNTIYF. As DNA, the CDR3 is TGTGCCAGCAGCCAAGATAGGGGCTCTGGAAACACCATATATTTT.

V and J are TRBV2 and TRBJ2-1; 9 bases align to TRBD1. The CDR3 totals 14 residues. CDR1 is SNHLY and CDR2 is FYNNEI in the germline V gene. The J segment lost 8 bases and the V segment lost 1 base, leaving 3 bases of the junction unmatched. CDR3 protein: CASSEGTGAYEQFF. The CDR3 bases are TGTGCCAGCAGTGAAGGGACAGGGGCCTATGAGCAGTTCTTC.

CDR3 DNA: TGCGCCAGCAGCCCAGAACTAGCGTCCCCTGACGAGCAGTACTTC. Encoded protein: CASSPELASPDEQYF. The chain is built from TRBV5-1 and TRBJ2-7; 7 bases align to TRBD2. The junction had 12 bases not matched to a gene; V was cut back by 4 bases and J by 5 bases. Germline V gene sequence: CDR1 SGHRS, CDR2 YFSETQ. CDR3 size: 15 residues.

The chain joins TRBV19 to TRBJ1-2; D not certain. From germline, CDR1 is LNHDA and CDR2 SQIVND (reference sequence). Trimming removed 0 bases at V and 7 bases at J, with 9 bases between. The CDR3 consists of 13 residues. The CDR3 nucleotides are TGTGCCAGTAGTATAGACAGGTTGAGTGGCTACACCTTC. Its protein is CASSIDRLSGYTF.

This chain links TRBV7-9 with TRBJ2-5; D is ambiguous. The germline gives CDR1 SEHNR, CDR2 FQNEAQ (reference sequence). This CDR3 is built from 12 residues. The V end was cut by 5 bases, the J end by 2 bases, with 6 bases between. This chain's CDR3 is CASSPLQETQYF. In DNA form, the CDR3 reads TGTGCCAGCAGCCCGTTGCAAGAGACCCAGTACTTC.

The rearrangement joins TRBV12-2 to TRBJ2-1; the D call of TRBD1 is as the table states it, not checked on the DNA. TRBV12-2 is classified as a pseudogene. The CDR3 spans 18 residues. CDR3 in DNA: TGTGCAAGTCGCTTATTATTTTTAAATGCACAGGTTTACAATGAGCAGTTCTTC. It yields the protein CASRLLFLNAQVYNEQFF.

The V and J genes are TRBV9 and TRBJ2-5, with D perhaps TRBD2 (6 bases). The germline V and J ends were trimmed by 0 bases and 5 bases, with 17 bases remaining between them. This CDR3 contains 16 residues. Germline V CDR1 and CDR2: SGDLS, YYNGEE. The DNA for the CDR3 is TGTGCCAGCAGCGTAGGCCCTAGCGCAACTTTCGAGACCCAGTACTTC. Protein sequence: CASSVGPSATFETQYF.

The genes are TRBV6-6 and TRBJ1-1, with D unresolved. This CDR3 comprises 11 residues. The V end lost 8 bases, the J end lost 7 bases, and 11 bases lay between the germline ends. The germline V gene has CDR1 MNHNY and CDR2 SVGAGI (reference sequence). CDR3 in amino acids: CASSPRGEAFF. The CDR3 nucleotides read TGTGCCAGCTCTCCTCGGGGTGAAGCTTTCTTT.

The count of this clone is one. The chain is built from TRBV7-9 and TRBJ2-3; a weak D match, TRBD2 (6 bases). The CDR3 extends over 14 amino acids. Germline V lookup: CDR1 SEHNR, CDR2 FQNEAQ (reference sequence). Trimming cost V 3 bases and J 3 bases, with 10 bases left between them. CDR3: CASSFSGITDTQYF. The CDR3 bases are TGTGCCAGCAGCTTTAGCGGAATAACAGATACGCAGTATTTT.

This sequence joins TRBV6-5 and TRBJ2-7; D is uncertain. The CDR3 is made up of 14 amino acids. V was trimmed by 5 bases and J by 3 bases, leaving 14 bases between them. Germline V gene lookup returns CDR1 MNHEY and CDR2 SVGAGI. The CDR3, as DNA: TGTGCCAGCAGTCTACAGAGAAGCTACTACGAGCAGTACTTC. Translating gives CASSLQRSYYEQYF.

The chain is built from TRBV28 and TRBJ1-5; D unclear. Trimming cost V 1 base and J 4 bases, with 5 bases left between them. CDR1 and CDR2 (germline): MDHEN, SYDVKM. The CDR3 runs to 13 residues. The CDR3 nucleotides read TGTGCCAGCAGTTTATCCAGGAATCAGCCCCAGCATTTT. Translating it yields CASSLSRNQPQHF.

As DNA, the CDR3 is TGTGCCAGTAGTATGGAGGGTAGTCAGCCCCAGCATTTT. This translates into CASSMEGSQPQHF. The chain is built from TRBV19 and TRBJ1-5; D is ambiguous. CDR3 length equals 13 residues. Between the trimmed V and J ends, which lost 3 bases and 6 bases, there was a span of 9 bases. CDR1 is LNHDA, CDR2 SQIVND, per germline (reference sequence).

The rearrangement joins TRBV28 to TRBJ2-7; the D gene is possibly TRBD1 (6 bases). V gave up 4 bases and J gave up 5 bases, with 6 bases separating them. CDR3 length: 11 residues. Germline CDR1 reads MDHEN; CDR2 reads SYDVKM. CDR3 loop: CASSWGHEQYF. For the CDR3, the DNA is TGTGCCAGCAGTTGGGGGCACGAGCAGTACTTC.